This T cell receptor (beta chain) was captured in a study of cytomegalovirus exposure and HLA in healthy donors. This PCR relied on a set of 60 Vbeta primers and 13 Jbeta primers. The protocol was immunoSEQ multiplex PCR, while the TCRdb copy is restricted to in-frame clones and leaves out a portion. The data contain about 120,000 clones, around 74% of them singletons. The CDR3 sequence is 14 residues long. V was clipped by 6 bases and J by 2 bases; unmatched bases: 5. Germline V lookup: CDR1 ENHRY, CDR2 SYGVKD. The sample comprised PBMCs. The sequence was collected from a woman aged 18-29 years in good health and CMV-seronegative. The chain links TRBV10-3 to TRBJ1-1; 8 bases agree with TRBD1. The CDR3 spells CAIRPAGGNTEAFF. In nucleotides, the CDR3 is TGTGCCATCAGGCCGGCAGGGGGCAACACTGAAGCTTTCTTT.